The T cell receptor (beta chain) described here comes from a study of blood T cell repertoires in COVID-19. Some clones are missing from TCRdb's copy, which holds only in-frame ones; the method was immunoSEQ multiplex PCR. The data contain approximately 72,000 clones, approximately 89% of them singletons. This CDR3 comprises 15 residues. Trimming took off 0 bases at V and 4 bases at J, with 11 bases between the two ends. Germline V gene data show CDR1 as WNHNN and CDR2 as SYGVQD (reference sequence). V and J are TRBV10-1 and TRBJ2-3, with a tentative D call TRBD1 (6 bases). The TCR was taken from a man aged 55 to 69 with acute or convalescent COVID-19. Sequencing used peripheral blood. CDR3 sequence: CASSESNRDADTQYF. In DNA form, the CDR3 reads TGCGCCAGCAGTGAGTCAAACAGGGACGCAGATACGCAGTATTTT.